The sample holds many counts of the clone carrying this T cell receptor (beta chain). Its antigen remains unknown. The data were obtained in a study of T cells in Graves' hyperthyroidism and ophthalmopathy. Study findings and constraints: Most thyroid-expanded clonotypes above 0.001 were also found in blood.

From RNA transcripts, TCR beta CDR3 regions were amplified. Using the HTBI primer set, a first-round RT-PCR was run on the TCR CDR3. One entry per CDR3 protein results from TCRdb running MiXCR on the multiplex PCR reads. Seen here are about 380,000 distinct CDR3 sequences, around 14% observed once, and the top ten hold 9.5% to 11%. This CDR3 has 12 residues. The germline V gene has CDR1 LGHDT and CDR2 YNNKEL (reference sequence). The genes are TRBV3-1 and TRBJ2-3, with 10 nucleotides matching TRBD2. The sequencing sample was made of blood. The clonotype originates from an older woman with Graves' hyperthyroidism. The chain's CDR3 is CATSGIQDTQYF. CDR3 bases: TGTGCTACTAGCGGGATACAAGATACGCAGTATTTT.